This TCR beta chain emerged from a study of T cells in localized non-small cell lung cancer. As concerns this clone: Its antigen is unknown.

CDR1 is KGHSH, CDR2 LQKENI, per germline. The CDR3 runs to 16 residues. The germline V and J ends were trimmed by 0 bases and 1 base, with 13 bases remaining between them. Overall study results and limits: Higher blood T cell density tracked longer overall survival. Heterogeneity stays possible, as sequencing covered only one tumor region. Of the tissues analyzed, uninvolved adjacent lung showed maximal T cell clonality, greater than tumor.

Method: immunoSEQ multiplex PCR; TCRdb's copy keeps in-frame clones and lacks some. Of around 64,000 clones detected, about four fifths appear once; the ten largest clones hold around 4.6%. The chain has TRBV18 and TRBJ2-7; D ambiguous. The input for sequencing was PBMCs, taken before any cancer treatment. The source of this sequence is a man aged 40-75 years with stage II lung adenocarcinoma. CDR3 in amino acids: CASSPPRGDTSYEQYF. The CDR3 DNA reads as TGTGCCAGCTCACCACCACGAGGCGACACTTCCTACGAGCAGTACTTC.